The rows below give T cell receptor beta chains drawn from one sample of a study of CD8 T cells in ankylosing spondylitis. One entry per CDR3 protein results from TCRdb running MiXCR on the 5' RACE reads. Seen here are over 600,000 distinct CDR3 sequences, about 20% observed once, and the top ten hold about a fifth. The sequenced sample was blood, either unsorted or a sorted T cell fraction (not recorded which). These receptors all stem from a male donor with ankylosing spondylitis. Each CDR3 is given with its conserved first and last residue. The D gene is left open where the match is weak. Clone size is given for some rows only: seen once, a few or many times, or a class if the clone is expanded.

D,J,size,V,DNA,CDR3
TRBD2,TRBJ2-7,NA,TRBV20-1,TGCAGTGCCACTCCCCCCGGGACTAGCGGGAGTATACCTTCCTACGAGCAGTACTTC,CSATPPGTSGSIPSYEQYF
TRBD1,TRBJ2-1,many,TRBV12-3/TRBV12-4,TGTGCCAGCAGTCGGACAGGGGACTTACCCCACAATGAGCAGTTCTTC,CASSRTGDLPHNEQFF
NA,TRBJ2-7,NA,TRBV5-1,TGCGCCAGCAGCTTGGGGGACGGTACCTACGAGCAGTACTTC,CASSLGDGTYEQYF
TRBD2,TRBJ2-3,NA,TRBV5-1,TGCGCCAGCAGCCCGGTGGGGGCTAGCGGGAGGGCCTCCACAGATACGCAGTATTTT,CASSPVGASGRASTDTQYF
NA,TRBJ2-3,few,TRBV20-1,TGCAGTGCTAGAGATTTGGGGGTAGGGGCAGATACGCAGTATTTT,CSARDLGVGADTQYF
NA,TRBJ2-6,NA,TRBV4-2,TGTGCCAGCAGCGGTTCCGGTGGGAACTCTGGGGCCAACGTCCTGACTTTC,CASSGSGGNSGANVLTF
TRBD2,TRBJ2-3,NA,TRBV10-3,TGTGCCATCAGTAAAACCGGGACTAGCCCCTCAGATACGCAGTATTTT,CAISKTGTSPSDTQYF
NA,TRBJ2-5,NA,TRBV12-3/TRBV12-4,TGTGCCAGCAGTTTTCGATCCGAAGAGACCCAGTACTTC,CASSFRSEETQYF
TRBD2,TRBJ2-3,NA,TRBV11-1,TGTGCCAGCAGCAGAGACCCTACTAGCGGGGAGAGCACAGATACGCAGTATTTT,CASSRDPTSGESTDTQYF
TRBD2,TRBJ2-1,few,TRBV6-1,TGTGCCAGCAGCCTATTGAATACTAGCGACCAAGGCAATGAGCAGTTCTTC,CASSLLNTSDQGNEQFF
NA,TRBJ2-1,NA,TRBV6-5,TGTGCCAGCAGTTACTCAGGGCAGGGAAACAATGAGCAGTTCTTC,CASSYSGQGNNEQFF
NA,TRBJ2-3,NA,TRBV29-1,TGCAGCGTTGAATTCCCAGGGAAGGCCACAGATACGCAGTATTTT,CSVEFPGKATDTQYF
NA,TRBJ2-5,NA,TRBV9,TGTGCCAGCAGCGTAGAAGTGCAAGGGGCCCAGTACTTC,CASSVEVQGAQYF
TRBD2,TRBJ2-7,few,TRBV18,TGTGCCAGCTCACCAGGACTAGCGGGATCGGTAAGCGAGCAGTACTTC,CASSPGLAGSVSEQYF
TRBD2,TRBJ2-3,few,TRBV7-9,TGTGCCAGCAGCCCGAGGATAGCGGGGGACACAGATACGCAGTATTTT,CASSPRIAGDTDTQYF
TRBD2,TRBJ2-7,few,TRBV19,TGTGCCAGTAGTATTGCGGGAGCGTACGAGCAGTACTTC,CASSIAGAYEQYF
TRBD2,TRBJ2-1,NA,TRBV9,TGTGCCAGCAGCGCCGGACTAGCGGGAAACTCCTACAATGAGCAGTTCTTC,CASSAGLAGNSYNEQFF
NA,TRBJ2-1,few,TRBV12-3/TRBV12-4,TGTGCCAGCAGTTGGGGAGCGGACTACAATGAGCAGTTCTTC,CASSWGADYNEQFF